The source of this T cell receptor beta chain is a study of cytomegalovirus exposure and HLA in healthy donors. At the level of the study: Earlier work reported approximately 110 million unique TCR beta sequences from roughly 180 million T cells. Most donors, roughly 77% of several hundred genotyped, fell in the Caucasian-associated ancestry cluster.

In regard to this clone: Its matching antigen is unknown.

The germline V gene has CDR1 GTSNPN and CDR2 SVGIG (reference sequence). Trimming took 2 bases from V and 7 from J, leaving 9 bases between them. CDR3 size: 11 residues. The PCR contained 60 Vbeta and 13 Jbeta primers. Using immunoSEQ multiplex PCR, the repertoire was profiled, and TCRdb retains in-frame clones only, with some absent. This table has around 150,000 clones, 60% to 80% appearing once. General study findings and limits: The authors excluded some V segments, including TRBV6-2 and TRBV6-3, as indistinguishable. Altogether, around 160 TCR beta chains were recorded as cytomegalovirus-associated.

The V and J genes are TRBV30 and TRBJ2-7; no definite D call. The source material was PBMCs. The sequence derives from a male donor in good health and CMV-seronegative. The CDR3 reads CAWSNLAEQYF. The CDR3 DNA reads as TGTGCCTGGAGTAATTTGGCTGAGCAGTACTTC.